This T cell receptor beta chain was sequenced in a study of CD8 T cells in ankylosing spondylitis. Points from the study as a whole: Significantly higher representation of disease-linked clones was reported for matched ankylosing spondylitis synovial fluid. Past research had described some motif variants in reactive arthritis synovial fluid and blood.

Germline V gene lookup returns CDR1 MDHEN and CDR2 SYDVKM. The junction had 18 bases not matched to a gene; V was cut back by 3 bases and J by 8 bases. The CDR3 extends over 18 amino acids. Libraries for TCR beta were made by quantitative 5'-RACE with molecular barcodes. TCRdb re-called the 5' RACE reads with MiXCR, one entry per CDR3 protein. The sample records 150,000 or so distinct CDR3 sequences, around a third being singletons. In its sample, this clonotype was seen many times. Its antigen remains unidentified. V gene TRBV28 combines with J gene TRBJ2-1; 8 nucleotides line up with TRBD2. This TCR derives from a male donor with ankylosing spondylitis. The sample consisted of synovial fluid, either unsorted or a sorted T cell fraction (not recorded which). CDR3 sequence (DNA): TGTGCCAGCAGTTTGGTGGTTGGGCCTAGCGGGCTCAGGGATGAGCAGTTCTTC. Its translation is CASSLVVGPSGLRDEQFF.